This passage covers 4 T cell receptor beta chains from one sample sequenced in a study of T cells after yellow fever vaccination (dated by TCRdb to between 2018 and 2021). To prepare the library, 5' RACE was applied. Sequenced using an Illumina NovaSeq 6000. TCRdb itself trimmed the public reads at Q25 with fastp, ran MiXCR and retained productive beta chains. Rows with one shared CDR3 protein collapse into an entry with the most common genes and DNA. The table for this sample lists some 320,000 distinct CDR3 sequences; around 4.3% of them were counted only once. The ten largest clones represent 15% to 20% of the sample. The treatment or condition label here, explained by the study, means: live attenuated yellow fever vaccine strain. The starting material was PBMCs, obtained 15 days after the yellow fever booster vaccination. These receptor sequences come from a man aged 18 to 35 who received the YFV17D yellow fever vaccine.

The chain links TRBV18 to TRBJ2-3; 7 bases align to TRBD2. CDR1 is KGHSH, CDR2 LQKENI, per germline. This CDR3 spans 16 amino acids. The V and J ends lost 1 base and 2 bases, in that order; junction bases with no gene match: 6. CDR3 nucleotide sequence: TGTGCCAGCTCACCACTAGGACTAGGCCCCACAGATACGCAGTATTTT. Translating it yields CASSPLGLGPTDTQYF.

This clonotype showed up just a few times. The V gene is TRBV18, the J gene TRBJ1-1; D might be TRBD1 (5 bases). Germline V gene data show CDR1 as KGHSH and CDR2 as LQKENI. This CDR3 contains 15 residues. V lost 3 bases to trimming and J lost 2 bases, with 13 bases between them. The CDR3: CASSPRTPSNTEAFF. The CDR3 DNA follows: TGTGCCAGCTCACCTCGGACACCGAGTAACACTGAAGCTTTCTTT.

The gene calls are TRBV5-4 and TRBJ1-4; D call uncertain. V lost 0 bases and J lost 7, with 16 bases in between. CDR1 is SGHNT, CDR2 YYREEE, per germline (reference sequence). The CDR3 is made up of 16 amino acids. The CDR3 sequence: CASSLDAPGVAEKLFF. The CDR3, as DNA: TGTGCCAGCAGCTTGGACGCCCCCGGGGTCGCTGAAAAACTGTTTTTT.

This clonotype was picked up many times. J is TRBJ2-5 and V is TRBV28, with 10 bases identical to TRBD2. The CDR3 is 22 residues long. Germline V gene lookup returns CDR1 MDHEN and CDR2 SYDVKM. The J segment lost 1 base and the V segment lost 5 bases, leaving 25 bases of the junction unmatched. The CDR3 protein is CASSTSRWDFVGAGGLQETQYF. The CDR3 region has the DNA TGTGCCAGCAGTACTTCACGGTGGGACTTCGTAGGAGCGGGGGGGCTCCAAGAGACCCAGTACTTC.